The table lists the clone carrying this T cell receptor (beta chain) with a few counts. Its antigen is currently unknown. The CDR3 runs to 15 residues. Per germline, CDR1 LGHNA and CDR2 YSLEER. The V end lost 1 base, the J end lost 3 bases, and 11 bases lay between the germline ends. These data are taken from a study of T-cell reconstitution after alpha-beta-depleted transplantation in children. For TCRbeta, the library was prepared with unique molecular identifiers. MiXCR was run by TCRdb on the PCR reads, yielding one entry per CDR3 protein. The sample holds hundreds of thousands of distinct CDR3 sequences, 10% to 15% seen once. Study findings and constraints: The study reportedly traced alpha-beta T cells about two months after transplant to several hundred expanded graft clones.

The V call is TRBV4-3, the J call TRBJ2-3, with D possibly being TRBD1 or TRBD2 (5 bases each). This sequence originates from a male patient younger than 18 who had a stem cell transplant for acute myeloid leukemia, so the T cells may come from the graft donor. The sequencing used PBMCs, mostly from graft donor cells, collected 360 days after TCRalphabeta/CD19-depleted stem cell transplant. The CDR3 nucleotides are TGCGCCAGCAGCCAAGTAGGGACGGAGACAGATACGCAGTATTTT. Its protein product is CASSQVGTETDTQYF.